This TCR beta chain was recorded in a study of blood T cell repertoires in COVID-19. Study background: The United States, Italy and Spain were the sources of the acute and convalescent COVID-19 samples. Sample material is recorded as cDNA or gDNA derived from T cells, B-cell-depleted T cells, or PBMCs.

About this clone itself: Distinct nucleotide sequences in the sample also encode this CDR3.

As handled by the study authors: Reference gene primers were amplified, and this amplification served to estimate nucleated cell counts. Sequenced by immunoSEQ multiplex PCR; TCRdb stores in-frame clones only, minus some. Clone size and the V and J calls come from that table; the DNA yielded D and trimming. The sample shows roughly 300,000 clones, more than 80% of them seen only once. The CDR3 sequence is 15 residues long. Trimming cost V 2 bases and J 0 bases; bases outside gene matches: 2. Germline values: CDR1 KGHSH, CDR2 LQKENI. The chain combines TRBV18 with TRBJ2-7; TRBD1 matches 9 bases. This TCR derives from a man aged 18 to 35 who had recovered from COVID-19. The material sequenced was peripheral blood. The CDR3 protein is CASSPTGQGSYEQYF. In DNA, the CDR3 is TGTGCCAGCTCACCAACGGGACAGGGCTCCTACGAGCAGTACTTC.